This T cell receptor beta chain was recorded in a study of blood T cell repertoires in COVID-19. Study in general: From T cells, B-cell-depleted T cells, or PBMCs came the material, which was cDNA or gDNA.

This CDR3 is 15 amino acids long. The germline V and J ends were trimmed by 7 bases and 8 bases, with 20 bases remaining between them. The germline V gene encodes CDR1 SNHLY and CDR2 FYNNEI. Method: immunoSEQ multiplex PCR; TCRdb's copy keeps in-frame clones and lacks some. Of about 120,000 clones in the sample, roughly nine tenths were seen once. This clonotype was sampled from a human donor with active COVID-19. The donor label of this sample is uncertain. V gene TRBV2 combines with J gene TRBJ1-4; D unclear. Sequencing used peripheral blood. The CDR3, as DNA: TGTGCCAGCAACGGCCGGAGTAAAGGCGGAGAAAAACTGTTTTTT. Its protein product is CASNGRSKGGEKLFF.